The T cell receptor beta chain described here comes from a study of cytomegalovirus exposure and HLA in healthy donors. Findings of the study overall: Accurate prediction of most subjects' HLA-A and HLA-B alleles from TCR beta sequences was reported. As a later analysis revealed, most CMV-associated TCR beta chains appeared HLA-restricted. Later analysis identified about 15,000 TCR beta sequences associated with HLA alleles, using a false discovery rate threshold of 0.05.

Concerning this clone itself: Its antigen is undetermined. Other DNA sequences in this sample translate to the same CDR3.

Looked up from germline, CDR1 is MNHEY and CDR2 is SVGAGI. The CDR3 has 16 residues. With V trimmed by 0 bases and J by 3 bases, 6 bases remained unmatched. With 60 Vbeta and 13 Jbeta primers, the PCR was carried out. Original processing methods: Later, an analysis found about 83 million unique TCR beta chains, and about 10 million of these were shared. Profiled with immunoSEQ multiplex PCR; TCRdb holds only in-frame clones, not every one. V, J and clone size were drawn from that table, and D and trimming were deduced from the DNA. The table has 150,000 to 200,000 clones, more than 60% seen once. The TCR originated in a young man in good health and CMV-seropositive. Material: PBMCs. The chain carries TRBV6-5 and TRBJ2-7; TRBD2 agrees at 9 bases. CDR3 in amino acids: CASSYSRLAGNYEQYF. CDR3 bases: TGTGCCAGCAGTTACTCGAGGCTAGCGGGAAACTACGAGCAGTACTTC.